The 14 T cell receptor beta chains below all came from one sample that was sequenced in a study of T cell responses to AZD1222 COVID-19 vaccine. Measured with immunoSEQ multiplex PCR; TCRdb has only the in-frame clones, and not every one. The sample shows 210,000 or so clones, roughly 94% of them seen only once. The material sequenced was peripheral blood, taken 28 days after the second dose of the MenACWY control vaccine. The receptors here all came from an adult who received the MenACWY meningococcal vaccine as a control.

V and J are TRBV28 and TRBJ2-7; D gene unclear. From germline, CDR1 is MDHEN and CDR2 SYDVKM. Trimming cost V 5 bases and J 5 bases, with 7 bases left between them. This CDR3 contains 11 residues. Here the CDR3 reads CASSEWDEQYF. The CDR3 nucleotides read TGTGCCAGCAGTGAGTGGGACGAGCAGTACTTC.

The J gene is TRBJ2-1, the V gene TRBV12-3 or TRBV12-4; no reliable D call. The CDR3 totals 12 residues. Trimming took 6 bases from V and 9 from J, leaving 12 bases between them. DNA of the CDR3: TGTGCCAGCAGCCCAGGTTATAGTGAGCAGTTCTTC. Its translation: CASSPGYSEQFF.

The chain links TRBV4-2 to TRBJ2-7, with TRBD2 matching over 9 bases. The germline CDR1 and CDR2 sequences are LGHNA and YNFKEQ. This CDR3 is 15 amino acids long. V gave up 1 base and J gave up 4 bases; unmatched junction bases: 5. Here the CDR3 DNA reads TGTGCCAGCAGCCAAGCGCTAGCGGGACGGTACGAGCAGTACTTC. This encodes CASSQALAGRYEQYF.

The chain is built from TRBV6-2 or TRBV6-3 and TRBJ2-7; D remains ambiguous. Between the trimmed V and J ends, which lost 2 bases and 3 bases, there was a span of 2 bases. Germline CDR1 reads MNHEY; CDR2 reads SVGEGT. This CDR3 has 11 amino acids. Here the CDR3 DNA reads TGTGCCAGCAGTTACAACTACGAGCAGTACTTC. Protein: CASSYNYEQYF.

The rearrangement joins TRBV4-2 to TRBJ1-2, with 9 nucleotides matching TRBD1. The CDR3 consists of 18 residues. Looked up from germline, CDR1 is LGHNA and CDR2 is YNFKEQ. Trimming took 1 base from V and 7 from J; bases not matched to a gene: 16. CDR3 loop: CASSQVSGVGTGTIGYTF. The CDR3 DNA reads as TGTGCCAGCAGCCAAGTTTCGGGTGTAGGGACAGGGACTATTGGCTACACCTTC.

CDR3 in DNA: TGCAGTGCCTTAGACCCCTATGGCTACACCTTC. Protein: CSALDPYGYTF. The V and J genes are TRBV20-1 and TRBJ1-2; D unresolved. The germline CDR1 and CDR2 sequences are DFQATT and SNEGSKA (reference sequence). Trimming shortened V by 6 bases and J by 4 bases, and 9 bases separated the two germline ends. The CDR3 loop spans 11 amino acids.

The chain combines TRBV12-3 or TRBV12-4 with TRBJ2-7; 10 bases align to TRBD1. The J segment lost 6 bases and the V segment lost 10 bases, leaving 6 bases of the junction unmatched. The CDR3 covers 12 residues. This CDR3 reads CATSDRGAEQYF. The CDR3 DNA is TGTGCCACATCGGACAGGGGGGCCGAGCAGTACTTC.

The chain is built from TRBV29-1 and TRBJ2-7; TRBD2 matches at 8 bases. Trimming took 7 bases from V and 2 from J; bases not matched to a gene: 13. The germline gives CDR1 SQVTM, CDR2 ANQGSEA. This CDR3 is 15 amino acids long. CDR3 coding DNA: TGCAGCGCCGGGGGGGCAGGGAAGGTACCCTACGAGCAGTACTTC. Translating gives CSAGGAGKVPYEQYF.

The CDR3 region is CASSSLGGNQETQYF. CDR3 nucleotide sequence: TGTGCCAGCAGTTCCCTGGGGGGTAACCAAGAGACCCAGTACTTC. This chain joins TRBV6-2 or TRBV6-3 and TRBJ2-5; D is perhaps TRBD2 (6 bases). Per germline, CDR1 MNHEY and CDR2 SVGEGT. The CDR3 sequence is 15 residues long. V shed 4 bases and J shed 0 bases, with 12 bases lying between them.

The chain combines TRBV18 with TRBJ2-7, with D possibly matching TRBD1 (6 bases). The ends were cut back, 3 bases at V and 0 bases at J, with 9 bases in the middle. The CDR3 is 14 residues long. CDR1 is KGHSH and CDR2 is LQKENI in the germline V gene. CDR3 loop: CASSPTDSSYEQYF. The CDR3 nucleotides are TGTGCCAGCTCACCGACGGACAGCTCCTACGAGCAGTACTTC.

The chain combines TRBV7-7 with TRBJ2-1, with D hard to call. CDR1 SSHAT and CDR2 FNYEAQ come from the germline V gene (reference sequence). Deletions cut 5 bases from V and 0 bases from J, with 11 bases between. The CDR3 contains 15 residues. CDR3 in DNA: TGTGCCAGCAGCGCCCAGCAGAGCTCCTACAATGAGCAGTTCTTC. Amino acids: CASSAQQSSYNEQFF.

V is TRBV13 and J is TRBJ2-1; 7 bases match TRBD1. V lost 11 bases to trimming and J lost 1 base; unmatched junction nucleotides: 14. The length of the CDR3 is 16 residues. Per germline, CDR1 PRHDT and CDR2 FYEKMQ (reference sequence). CDR3 region: CAVPVEGGRSYNEQFF. The CDR3 DNA sequence: TGTGCCGTCCCCGTGGAAGGGGGCCGTTCCTACAATGAGCAGTTCTTC.

This rearrangement joins TRBV24-1 to TRBJ2-2, with D perhaps TRBD1 (6 bases). Deletions cut 5 bases from V and 0 bases from J, with 18 bases between. CDR3 length: 18 amino acids. The germline CDR1 and CDR2 sequences are KGHDR and SFDVKD. CDR3 in amino acids: CATSALAGESTNTGELFF. The CDR3 bases are TGTGCCACCAGTGCCCTTGCAGGGGAATCGACGAACACCGGGGAGCTGTTTTTT.

The J gene is TRBJ1-4, the V gene TRBV6-1, with TRBD1 matching over 7 bases. Trimming took 1 base from V and 12 from J; bases not matched to a gene: 17. CDR3 length equals 17 residues. Germline CDR1 and CDR2: MNHNS and SASEGT. CDR3 amino acids: CASSEEPRQGGRLELFF. The DNA for the CDR3 is TGTGCCAGCAGTGAAGAACCGAGACAGGGAGGCCGTTTGGAACTGTTTTTT.